The clone carrying this TCR beta chain was detected a few times. The antigen is not known. The sample belongs to a study of response to subunit inactivated influenza vaccine. Study-level results: Each seasonal influenza vaccination recruits few new T cells, the authors suggested.

The CDR3 has 17 amino acids. V shed 2 bases and J 3 bases; nucleotides not matched to a gene: 7. Germline CDR1 and CDR2: SGHAT and FQDESV (reference sequence). In TCRdb, the RT-PCR reads were re-called with MiXCR into one record per CDR3 protein. The sample shows about 160,000 distinct CDR3 sequences, roughly 10% of them seen only once. The rearrangement joins TRBV11-1 to TRBJ2-7, with TRBD2 identical over 13 bases. The sequence came from a man in his fifties or sixties who received an inactivated influenza vaccine. Sequenced material: CD8+ T cells sorted from PBMCs, taken around 25 months after vaccination. The chain's CDR3 is CASSLFRGTSGNYEQYF. The CDR3 DNA is TGTGCCAGCAGCTTATTCAGAGGGACTAGCGGGAACTACGAGCAGTACTTC.